The next 3 T cell receptor beta chains were all read from a single sample in a study of T cells in Graves' hyperthyroidism and ophthalmopathy. TCR beta CDR3 region amplification was performed from RNA transcripts. TCR CDR3 regions were first amplified by RT-PCR with HTBI primers. One entry per CDR3 protein results from TCRdb running MiXCR on the multiplex PCR reads. The table includes about 740,000 distinct CDR3 sequences, around 15% detected once. Sequencing used blood. These receptors all come from a woman between 18 and 29 years old with Graves' hyperthyroidism.

This clonotype came up many times. The chain has TRBV6-5 and TRBJ2-2; TRBD1 aligns across 8 bases. CDR1 is MNHEY, CDR2 SVGAGI, per germline. V trimming: 4 bases; J trimming: 5 bases; junction bases outside the gene matches: 9. This CDR3 is 16 amino acids long. The CDR3 loop reads CASSLSRTGRTGELFF. The CDR3 DNA follows: TGTGCCAGCAGTTTATCCCGGACAGGGAGGACCGGGGAGCTGTTTTTT.

This clonotype has only a few counts. The genes are TRBV20-1 and TRBJ1-5; 7 nucleotides line up with TRBD1. The V gene's germline CDR1 is DFQATT and CDR2 SNEGSKA (reference sequence). The CDR3 consists of 14 residues. V trimming: 7 bases; J trimming: 3 bases; junction bases outside the gene matches: 9. The CDR3 loop reads CSVPDRAPNQPQHF. The CDR3 DNA sequence: TGCAGTGTTCCCGACAGGGCTCCCAATCAGCCCCAGCATTTT.

This clonotype was seen many times. The genes are TRBV3-1 and TRBJ1-1; D may be TRBD1 (5 bases). This CDR3 contains 14 residues. Looked up from germline, CDR1 is LGHDT and CDR2 is YNNKEL (reference sequence). V was shortened by 0 bases and J by 5 bases, with 10 bases between the two germline ends. CDR3 amino acids: CASSQDGGWTEAFF. CDR3 nucleotides: TGTGCCAGCAGCCAAGATGGGGGATGGACTGAAGCTTTCTTT.